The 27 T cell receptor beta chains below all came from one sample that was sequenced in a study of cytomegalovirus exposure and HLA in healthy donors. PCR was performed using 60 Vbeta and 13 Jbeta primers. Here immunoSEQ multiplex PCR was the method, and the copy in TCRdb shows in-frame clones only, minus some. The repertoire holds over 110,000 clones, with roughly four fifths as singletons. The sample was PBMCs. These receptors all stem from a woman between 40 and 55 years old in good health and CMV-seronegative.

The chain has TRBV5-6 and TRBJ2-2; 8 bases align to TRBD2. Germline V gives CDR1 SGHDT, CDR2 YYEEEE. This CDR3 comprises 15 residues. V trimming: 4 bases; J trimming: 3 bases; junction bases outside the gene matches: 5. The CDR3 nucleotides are TGTGCCAGCAGCCCGGGGGGGTTTTACACCGGGGAGCTGTTTTTT. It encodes CASSPGGFYTGELFF.

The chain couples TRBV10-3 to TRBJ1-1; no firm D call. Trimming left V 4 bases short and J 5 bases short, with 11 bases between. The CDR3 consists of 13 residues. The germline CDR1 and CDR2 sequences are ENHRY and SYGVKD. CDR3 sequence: CAISVGRETEAFF. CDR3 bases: TGTGCCATCAGTGTCGGAAGGGAGACTGAAGCTTTCTTT.

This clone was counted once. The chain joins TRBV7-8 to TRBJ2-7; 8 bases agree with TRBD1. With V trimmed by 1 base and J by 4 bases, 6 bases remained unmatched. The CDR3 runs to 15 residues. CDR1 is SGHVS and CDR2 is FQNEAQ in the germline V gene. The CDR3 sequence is CASSLVAGGGYEQYV. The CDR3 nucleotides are TGTGCCAGCAGCTTAGTGGCAGGGGGCGGATACGAGCAGTACGTC.

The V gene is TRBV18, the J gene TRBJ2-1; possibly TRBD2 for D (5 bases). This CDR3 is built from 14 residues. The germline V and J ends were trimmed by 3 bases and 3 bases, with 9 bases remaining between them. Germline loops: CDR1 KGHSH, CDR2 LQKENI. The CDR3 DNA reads TGTGCCAGCTCACCTAGAACTAGCTACAATGAGCAGTTCTTC. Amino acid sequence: CASSPRTSYNEQFF.

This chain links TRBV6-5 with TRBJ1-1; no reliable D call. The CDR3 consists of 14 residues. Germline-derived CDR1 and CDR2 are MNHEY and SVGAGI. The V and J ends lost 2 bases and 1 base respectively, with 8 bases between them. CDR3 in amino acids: CASSYTDQNTEAFF. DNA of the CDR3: TGTGCCAGCAGTTACACAGATCAGAACACTGAAGCTTTCTTT.

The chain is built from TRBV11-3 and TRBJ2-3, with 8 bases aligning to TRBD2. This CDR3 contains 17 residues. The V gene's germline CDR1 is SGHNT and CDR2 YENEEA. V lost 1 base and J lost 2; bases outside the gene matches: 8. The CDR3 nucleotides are TGTGCCAGCAGCTTAGGAGAGCGGGGGAATCCCACAGATACGCAGTATTTT. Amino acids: CASSLGERGNPTDTQYF.

The CDR3 loop reads CATPGQGVLDEQFF. CDR3 DNA sequence: TGTGCCACTCCAGGGCAGGGGGTATTAGATGAGCAGTTCTTC. J is TRBJ2-1 and V is TRBV2; 7 bases agree with TRBD1. V lost 10 bases and J lost 8; bases outside the gene matches: 14. The CDR3 loop spans 14 amino acids. Germline V gene lookup returns CDR1 SNHLY and CDR2 FYNNEI. The variable domain in full, completed from reference TRBV2 and TRBJ2-1, reads EPEVTQTPSHQVTQMGQEVILRCVPISNHLYFYWYRQILGQKVEFLVSFYNNEISEKSEIFDDQFSVERPDGSNFTLKIRSTKLEDSAMYFCATPGQGVLDEQFFGPGTRLTVL.

CDR3 DNA sequence: TGTGCCAGCAGTGATGCCCCCTTTACTAGCGGGGGAAAAGAGACCCAGTACTTC. This gives the protein CASSDAPFTSGGKETQYF. The chain has TRBV2 and TRBJ2-5, with 11 bases matching TRBD2. J gave up 3 bases and V 3 bases, and 12 bases lay outside the gene matches. The V gene's germline CDR1 is SNHLY and CDR2 FYNNEI. There are 18 residues in the CDR3.

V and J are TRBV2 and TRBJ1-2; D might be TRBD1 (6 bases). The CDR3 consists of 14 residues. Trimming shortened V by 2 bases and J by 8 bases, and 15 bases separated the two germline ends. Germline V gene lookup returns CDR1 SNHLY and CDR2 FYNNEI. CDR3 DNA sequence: TGTGCCAGCAGTGAAACTTCAGGGGCGGTCGGCTACACCTTC. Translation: CASSETSGAVGYTF. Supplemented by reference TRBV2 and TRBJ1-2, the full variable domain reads EPEVTQTPSHQVTQMGQEVILRCVPISNHLYFYWYRQILGQKVEFLVSFYNNEISEKSEIFDDQFSVERPDGSNFTLKIRSTKLEDSAMYFCASSETSGAVGYTFGSGTRLTVV.

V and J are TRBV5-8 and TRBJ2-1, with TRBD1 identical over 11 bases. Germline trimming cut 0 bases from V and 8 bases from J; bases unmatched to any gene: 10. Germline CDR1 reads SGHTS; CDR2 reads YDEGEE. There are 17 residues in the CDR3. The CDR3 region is CASSLGTIGQGADEQFF. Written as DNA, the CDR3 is TGTGCCAGCAGCTTGGGGACCATCGGACAGGGGGCGGATGAGCAGTTCTTC. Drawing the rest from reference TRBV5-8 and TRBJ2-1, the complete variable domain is EAGVTQSPTHLIKTRGQQATLRCSPISGHTSVYWYQQALGLGLQFLLWYDEGEERNRGNFPPRFSGRQFPNYSSELNVNALELEDSALYLCASSLGTIGQGADEQFFGPGTRLTVL.

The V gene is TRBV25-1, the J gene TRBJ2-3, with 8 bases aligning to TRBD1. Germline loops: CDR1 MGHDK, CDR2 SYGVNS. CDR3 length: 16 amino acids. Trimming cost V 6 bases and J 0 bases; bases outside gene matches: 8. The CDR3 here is CASSSDREDSTDTQYF. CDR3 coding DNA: TGTGCCAGCAGCTCGGACAGGGAAGATAGCACAGATACGCAGTATTTT.

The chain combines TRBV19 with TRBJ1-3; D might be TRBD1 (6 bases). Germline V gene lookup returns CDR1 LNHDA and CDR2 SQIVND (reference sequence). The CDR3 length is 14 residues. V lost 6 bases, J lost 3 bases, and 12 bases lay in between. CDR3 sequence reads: CASSRRTDGNTIYF. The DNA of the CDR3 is TGTGCCAGTAGCCGCAGGACAGATGGAAACACCATATATTTT.

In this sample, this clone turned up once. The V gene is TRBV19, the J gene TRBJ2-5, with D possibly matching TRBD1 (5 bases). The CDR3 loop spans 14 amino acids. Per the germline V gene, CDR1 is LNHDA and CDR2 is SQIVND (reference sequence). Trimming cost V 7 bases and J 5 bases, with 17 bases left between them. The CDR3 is CASTFAGSSETQYF. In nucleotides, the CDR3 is TGTGCCAGTACTTTCGCAGGGTCTAGTGAGACCCAGTACTTC.

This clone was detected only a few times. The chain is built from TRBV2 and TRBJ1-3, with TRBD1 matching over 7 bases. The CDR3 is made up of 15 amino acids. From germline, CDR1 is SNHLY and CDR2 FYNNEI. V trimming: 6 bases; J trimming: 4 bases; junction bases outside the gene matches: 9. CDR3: CASSDRVIKGNTIYF. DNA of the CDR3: TGTGCCAGCAGCGACAGGGTGATAAAAGGAAACACCATATATTTT.

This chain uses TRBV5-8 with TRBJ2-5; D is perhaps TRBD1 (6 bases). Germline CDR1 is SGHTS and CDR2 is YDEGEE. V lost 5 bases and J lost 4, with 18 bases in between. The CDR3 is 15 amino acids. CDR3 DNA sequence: TGTGCCAGCAGGTTCACAGGGTCGTCGAGAGAGACCCAGTACTTC. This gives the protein CASRFTGSSRETQYF.

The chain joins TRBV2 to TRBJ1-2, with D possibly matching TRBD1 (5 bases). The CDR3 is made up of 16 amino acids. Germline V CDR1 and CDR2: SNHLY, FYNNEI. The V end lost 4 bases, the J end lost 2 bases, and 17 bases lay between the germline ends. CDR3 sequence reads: CASSGGRGRQNYGYTF. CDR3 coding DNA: TGTGCCAGCAGTGGGGGTCGTGGCCGACAGAACTATGGCTACACCTTC. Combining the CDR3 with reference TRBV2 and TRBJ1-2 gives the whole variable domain EPEVTQTPSHQVTQMGQEVILRCVPISNHLYFYWYRQILGQKVEFLVSFYNNEISEKSEIFDDQFSVERPDGSNFTLKIRSTKLEDSAMYFCASSGGRGRQNYGYTFGSGTRLTVV.

CDR3: CSVEGDTGSEAFF. The CDR3 nucleotides read TGCAGCGTTGAAGGGGACACTGGCTCTGAAGCTTTCTTT. The rearrangement joins TRBV29-1 to TRBJ1-1; D may be TRBD1 (6 bases). V was clipped by 1 base and J by 6 bases, with 12 bases between them. The CDR3 has 13 residues. Germline CDR1 reads SQVTM; CDR2 reads ANQGSEA.

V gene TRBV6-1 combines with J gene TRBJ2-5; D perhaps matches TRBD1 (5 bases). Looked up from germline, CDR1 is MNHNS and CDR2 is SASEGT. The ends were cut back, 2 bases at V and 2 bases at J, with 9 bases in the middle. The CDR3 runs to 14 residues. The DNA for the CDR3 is TGTGCCAGCAGTGAATTTGACAGTCAAGAGACCCAGTACTTC. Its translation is CASSEFDSQETQYF.

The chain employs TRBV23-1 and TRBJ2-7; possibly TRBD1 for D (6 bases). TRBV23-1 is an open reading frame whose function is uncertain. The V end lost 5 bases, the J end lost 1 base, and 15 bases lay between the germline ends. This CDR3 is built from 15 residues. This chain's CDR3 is CASSGFRTESYEQYV. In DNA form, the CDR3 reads TGCGCCAGCAGTGGCTTCAGGACAGAGTCCTACGAGCAGTACGTC.

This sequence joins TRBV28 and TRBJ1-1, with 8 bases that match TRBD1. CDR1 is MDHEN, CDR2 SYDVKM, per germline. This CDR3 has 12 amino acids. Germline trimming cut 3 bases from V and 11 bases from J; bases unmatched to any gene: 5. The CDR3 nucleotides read TGTGCCAGCAGTTTCAGGGGGCCGGGGGCTTTCTTT. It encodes CASSFRGPGAFF.

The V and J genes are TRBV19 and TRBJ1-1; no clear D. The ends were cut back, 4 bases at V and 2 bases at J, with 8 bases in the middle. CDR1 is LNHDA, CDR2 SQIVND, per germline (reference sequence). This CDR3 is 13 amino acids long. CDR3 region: CASSTSVNTEAFF. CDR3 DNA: TGTGCCAGTAGTACTTCCGTTAACACTGAAGCTTTCTTT.

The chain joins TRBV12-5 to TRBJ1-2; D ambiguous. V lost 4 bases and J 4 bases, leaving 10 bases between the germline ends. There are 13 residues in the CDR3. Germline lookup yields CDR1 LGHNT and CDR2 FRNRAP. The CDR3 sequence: CASGSVPFYGYTF. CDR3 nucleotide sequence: TGTGCTAGTGGTTCGGTCCCCTTCTATGGCTACACCTTC.

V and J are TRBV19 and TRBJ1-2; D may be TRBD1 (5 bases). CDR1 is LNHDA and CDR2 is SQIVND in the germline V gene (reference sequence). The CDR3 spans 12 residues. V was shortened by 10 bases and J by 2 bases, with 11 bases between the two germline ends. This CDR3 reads CATQQANYGYTF. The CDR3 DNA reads TGTGCCACGCAACAGGCCAACTATGGCTACACCTTC. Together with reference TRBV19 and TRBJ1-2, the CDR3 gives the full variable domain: DGGITQSPKYLFRKEGQNVTLSCEQNLNHDAMYWYRQDPGQGLRLIYYSQIVNDFQKGDIAEGYSVSREKKESFPLTVTSAQKNPTAFYLCATQQANYGYTFGSGTRLTVV.

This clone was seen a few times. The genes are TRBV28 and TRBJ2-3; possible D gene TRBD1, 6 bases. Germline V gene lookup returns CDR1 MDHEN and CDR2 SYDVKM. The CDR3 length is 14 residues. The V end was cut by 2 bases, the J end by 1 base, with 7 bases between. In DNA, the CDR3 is TGTGCCAGCAGTTTAGGGGGCGGCACAGATACGCAGTATTTT. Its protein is CASSLGGGTDTQYF.

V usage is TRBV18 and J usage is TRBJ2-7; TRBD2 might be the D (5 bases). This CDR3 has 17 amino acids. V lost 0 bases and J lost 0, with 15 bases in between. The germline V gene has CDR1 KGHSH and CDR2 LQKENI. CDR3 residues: CASSPPTKRSVSYEQYF. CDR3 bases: TGTGCCAGCTCACCACCGACTAAGAGATCGGTCTCCTACGAGCAGTACTTC.

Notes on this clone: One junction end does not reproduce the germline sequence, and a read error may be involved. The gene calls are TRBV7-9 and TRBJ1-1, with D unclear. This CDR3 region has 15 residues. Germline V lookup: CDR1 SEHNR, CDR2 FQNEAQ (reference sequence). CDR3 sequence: CSSSLAAGMNTEAFF. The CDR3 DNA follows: TGTTCCAGCAGCTTAGCCGCAGGTATGAACACTGAAGCTTTCTTT.

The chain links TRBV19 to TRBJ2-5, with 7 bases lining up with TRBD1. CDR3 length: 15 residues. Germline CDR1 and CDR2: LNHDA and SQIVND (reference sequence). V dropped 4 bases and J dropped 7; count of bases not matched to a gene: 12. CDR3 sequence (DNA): TGTGCCAGTAGTACAAGACAGGGATCAGGGGTGACCCAGTACTTC. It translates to CASSTRQGSGVTQYF. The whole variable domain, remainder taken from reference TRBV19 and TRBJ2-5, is DGGITQSPKYLFRKEGQNVTLSCEQNLNHDAMYWYRQDPGQGLRLIYYSQIVNDFQKGDIAEGYSVSREKKESFPLTVTSAQKNPTAFYLCASSTRQGSGVTQYFGPGTRLLVL.